Below, 30 T cell receptor beta chains from the same sample are listed, as sequenced in a study of vaccination effects on CD4 cells after COVID-19. Antigen-specific CD4+ T cells expanded by the ViraFEST assay with viral peptide pools were then sequenced. Isolating CD4+ T cells followed less than 12 days of culture. Every participant took two doses of the BNT162b2 or mRNA-1273 vaccine. Only in-frame clones appear in the TCRdb table, and some are missing; sequencing was by immunoSEQ multiplex PCR. The sample lists about 27,000 clones; about four fifths were seen once. Their antigen targets remain unknown. Sequenced material: CD4+ T cells from PBMCs cultured with HCoV-NL63 spike peptides, taken after COVID-19 vaccination. The receptors derive from a human donor who received a COVID-19 vaccine. Some clones in this sample may be carry-over from other donors' samples.

The rearrangement links TRBV11-1 to TRBJ1-3; unclear D gene. The V gene's germline CDR1 is SGHAT and CDR2 FQDESV (reference sequence). The CDR3 is 16 amino acids. V was trimmed by 7 bases and J by 2 bases, leaving 18 bases between them. CDR3 sequence reads: CASTRERAATGNTIYF. The CDR3 bases are TGTGCCAGCACGCGGGAGAGAGCTGCGACTGGAAACACCATATATTTT.

V gene TRBV30 combines with J gene TRBJ1-4; D not resolved. The germline gives CDR1 GTSNPN, CDR2 SVGIG (reference sequence). The CDR3 is 14 residues long. The V end lost 1 base, the J end lost 8 bases, and 14 bases lay between the germline ends. The CDR3 DNA follows: TGTGCCTGGAGTGCGTCAGGTCCGTACGAAAAACTGTTTTTT. It yields the protein CAWSASGPYEKLFF.

The gene calls are TRBV3-1 (or the pseudogene TRBV3-2) and TRBJ1-1; 8 bases match TRBD1. CDR1 and CDR2 (germline): LGHDT, YNNKEL (reference sequence). V lost 4 bases to trimming and J lost 8 bases; unmatched junction nucleotides: 3. This CDR3 spans 12 amino acids. The CDR3 bases are TGTGCCAGCAGCCTTAGGGACAGGGAAGCTTTCTTT. This sequence encodes CASSLRDREAFF.

The rearrangement joins TRBV12-3 or TRBV12-4 to TRBJ2-4; D might be TRBD1 (6 bases). Deletions cut 7 bases from V and 9 bases from J, with 13 bases between. The CDR3 loop spans 12 amino acids. The CDR3 DNA follows: TGTGCCAGCACCCATACCAGGGGCATTCAGTACTTC. Encoded protein: CASTHTRGIQYF.

This chain joins TRBV2 and TRBJ2-7; D remains ambiguous. Germline CDR1 SNHLY, CDR2 FYNNEI. With 2 bases removed from V and 4 bases from J, the gap between germline ends came to 9 bases. The CDR3 covers 13 residues. DNA of the CDR3: TGTGCCAGCAGTGAACCGCCCTTTTACGAGCAGTACGTC. This gives the protein CASSEPPFYEQYV.

V usage is TRBV7-2 and J usage is TRBJ2-2; D ambiguous. Germline CDR1 is SGHTA and CDR2 is FQGNSA. V shed 7 bases and J shed 0 bases, with 9 bases lying between them. The CDR3 covers 14 residues. Here the CDR3 reads CASNPVANTGELFF. CDR3 coding DNA: TGTGCCAGCAACCCGGTAGCGAACACCGGGGAGCTGTTTTTT.

This chain links TRBV19 with TRBJ1-1, with D hard to call. The CDR3 consists of 13 residues. Trimming removed 4 bases at V and 4 bases at J, with 10 bases between. Germline V gene lookup returns CDR1 LNHDA and CDR2 SQIVND (reference sequence). DNA for the CDR3: TGTGCCAGTAGTAAAATCCAGTTCACTGAAGCTTTCTTT. Translated, it gives CASSKIQFTEAFF.

The rearrangement uses TRBV10-1 and TRBJ1-6; D unresolved. CDR3 size: 14 residues. The V end lost 3 bases, the J end lost 7 bases, and 10 bases lay between the germline ends. Germline CDR1 and CDR2: WNHNN and SYGVQD (reference sequence). CDR3 in amino acids: CASSDGPPNSPLHF. DNA of the CDR3: TGCGCCAGCAGTGACGGGCCGCCAAATTCACCCCTCCACTTT.

This clone was seen a handful of times. The genes are TRBV5-1 and TRBJ1-4; possible D gene TRBD1, 6 bases. There are 13 residues in the CDR3. The germline V gene has CDR1 SGHRS and CDR2 YFSETQ. V lost 2 bases to trimming and J lost 8 bases, with 10 bases between them. DNA of the CDR3: TGCGCCAGCAGCTTACAGGGAGGGGAAAAACTGTTTTTT. Its protein product is CASSLQGGEKLFF.

The chain recombines TRBV19 with TRBJ1-1; D perhaps matches TRBD1 (5 bases). Germline CDR1 reads LNHDA; CDR2 reads SQIVND (reference sequence). CDR3 length: 12 amino acids. The V end was cut by 8 bases, the J end by 1 base, with 8 bases between. The CDR3 here is CASWRGNTEAFF. CDR3 bases: TGTGCCAGTTGGAGGGGGAACACTGAAGCTTTCTTT. The whole variable domain, filled in from reference TRBV19 and TRBJ1-1, reads DGGITQSPKYLFRKEGQNVTLSCEQNLNHDAMYWYRQDPGQGLRLIYYSQIVNDFQKGDIAEGYSVSREKKESFPLTVTSAQKNPTAFYLCASWRGNTEAFFGQGTRLTVV.

The chain has TRBV5-6 and TRBJ1-2; the D is unclear. Per the germline V gene, CDR1 is SGHDT and CDR2 is YYEEEE. CDR3 length: 13 residues. Trimming removed 3 bases from V and 2 bases from J, with 8 bases in between. CDR3 nucleotides: TGTGCCAGCAGCTCGGACGGAAACTATGGCTACACCTTC. Translated, it gives CASSSDGNYGYTF.

The chain carries TRBV5-6 and TRBJ1-2, with TRBD1 matching over 9 bases. Trimming at V came to 3 bases and at J to 7 bases, leaving 7 bases not matched to a gene. The CDR3 runs to 14 residues. Germline assignment: CDR1 SGHDT and CDR2 YYEEEE. The CDR3: CASSWADRGSGYTF. The CDR3, as DNA: TGTGCCAGCAGCTGGGCGGACAGGGGATCTGGCTACACCTTC.

J is TRBJ2-2 and V is TRBV19; TRBD1 is a possible D gene (6 bases). Germline V gene data show CDR1 as LNHDA and CDR2 as SQIVND (reference sequence). The CDR3 runs to 14 residues. V was clipped by 3 bases and J by 4 bases, with 9 bases between them. CDR3: CASSIEGGTGELFF. In DNA form, the CDR3 reads TGTGCCAGTAGTATCGAAGGGGGCACCGGGGAGCTGTTTTTT.

The chain employs TRBV10-1 and TRBJ1-1; no definite D call. CDR3 length: 16 amino acids. Germline CDR1 reads WNHNN; CDR2 reads SYGVQD (reference sequence). The V gene lost 3 bases and the J gene lost 1 base, with 15 bases spanning the gap. The CDR3 here is CASSDRGSPGNTEAFF. Written as DNA, the CDR3 is TGCGCCAGCAGTGACCGTGGGAGCCCCGGGAACACTGAAGCTTTCTTT.

The chain has TRBV3-1 (or the pseudogene TRBV3-2) and TRBJ1-3; possibly TRBD1 for D (5 bases). Germline-derived CDR1 and CDR2 are LGHDT and YNNKEL (reference sequence). The V end lost 3 bases, the J end lost 4 bases, and 13 bases lay between the germline ends. The CDR3 length is 15 residues. For the CDR3, the DNA is TGTGCCAGCAGCCATGGAGGGGTCGGAGGAAACACCATATATTTT. Amino acid sequence: CASSHGGVGGNTIYF.

In its sample, this clone was seen a few times. This chain joins TRBV11-2 and TRBJ1-6; 9 bases map to TRBD1. CDR1 and CDR2 from the germline V gene are SGHAT and FQNNGV. The CDR3 loop spans 17 amino acids. V shed 2 bases, J shed 8 bases, and the junction held 10 bases outside the gene matches. This CDR3 is CASSLPRLQGADSPLHF. The DNA for the CDR3 is TGTGCCAGCAGCTTACCCCGCCTACAGGGGGCGGATTCACCCCTCCACTTT.

The chain employs TRBV27 and TRBJ2-4; TRBD2 matches at 7 bases. V trimming: 0 bases; J trimming: 3 bases; junction bases outside the gene matches: 8. The CDR3 length is 17 residues. CDR1 MNHEY and CDR2 SMNVEV come from the germline V gene (reference sequence). The CDR3 DNA reads TGTGCCAGCAGTTTATCGAGGGGAGGGAGCCTCAAAAACATTCAGTACTTC. It codes for CASSLSRGGSLKNIQYF.

The CDR3 nucleotides read TGTGCCAGCAGGGAGACTAGCGGGGGGACCTACGAGCAGTACGTC. Amino acid sequence: CASRETSGGTYEQYV. The V call is TRBV6-5, the J call TRBJ2-7, with TRBD2 matching 13 bases. Germline V gives CDR1 MNHEY, CDR2 SVGAGI. With 6 bases clipped from V and 2 bases from J, the junction kept 4 bases outside the gene matches. The CDR3 runs 15 residues.

This sequence joins TRBV7-2 and TRBJ2-2; TRBD1 might be the D (6 bases). The germline gives CDR1 SGHTA, CDR2 FQGNSA. This CDR3 is built from 15 residues. Trimming took off 5 bases at V and 0 bases at J, with 10 bases between the two ends. Written as DNA, the CDR3 is TGTGCCAGCAGCCATCAGGGGTCGAACACCGGGGAGCTGTTTTTT. This encodes CASSHQGSNTGELFF.

The chain has TRBV10-2 and TRBJ1-6; TRBD1 matches at 9 bases. CDR1 and CDR2 from the germline V gene are WSHSY and SAAADI. The CDR3 totals 13 residues. The V and J ends lost 8 bases and 9 bases, in that order; junction bases with no gene match: 5. CDR3 in DNA: TGCGCCAGCGGGCACAGGGGGCCTTCACCCCTCCACTTT. Its protein product is CASGHRGPSPLHF.

V and J are TRBV18 and TRBJ1-1; unclear D gene. V was trimmed by 2 bases and J by 8 bases, leaving 6 bases between them. Germline loops: CDR1 KGHSH, CDR2 LQKENI. There are 11 residues in the CDR3. CDR3 in amino acids: CASSPGVEAFF. As DNA, the CDR3 is TGTGCCAGCTCACCAGGGGTGGAAGCTTTCTTT.

The chain's CDR3 is CASSLEGPANYGYTF. CDR3 in DNA: TGCGCCAGCAGCTTGGAGGGCCCAGCTAACTATGGCTACACCTTC. The rearrangement joins TRBV5-1 to TRBJ1-2; D ambiguous. The CDR3 has 15 amino acids. Trimming shortened V by 0 bases and J by 0 bases, and 9 bases separated the two germline ends. Germline CDR1 and CDR2: SGHRS and YFSETQ.

This clone has a handful of counts. This rearrangement joins TRBV6-5 to TRBJ2-1; 10 bases agree with TRBD1. Germline CDR1 is MNHEY and CDR2 is SVGAGI. The CDR3 covers 14 residues. With 6 bases clipped from V and 7 bases from J, the junction kept 6 bases outside the gene matches. CDR3 protein: CASRRQGAYNEQFF. The CDR3 nucleotides are TGTGCCAGCAGACGACAGGGGGCTTATAATGAGCAGTTCTTC.

The J gene is TRBJ2-5, the V gene TRBV21-1; the D call in the table, TRBD2, was not verified against the DNA. TRBV21-1 is a listed pseudogene. The CDR3 is made up of 17 amino acids. The CDR3 nucleotides are TGTGCCAGCAGCAATTCTCTGGGCGGGTGCCCTCAAGAGACCCAGTACTTC. Encoded protein: CASSNSLGGCPQETQYF.

This chain joins TRBV4-1 and TRBJ1-2; maybe TRBD1 (6 bases). The ends were cut back, 2 bases at V and 8 bases at J, with 12 bases in the middle. Looked up from germline, CDR1 is MGHRA and CDR2 is YSYEKL. The CDR3 spans 13 residues. The CDR3 region has the DNA TGCGCCAGCAGCCAAAGGGGGGAACGAGGCTACACCTTC. It encodes CASSQRGERGYTF.

The gene calls are TRBV5-1 and TRBJ2-3; 10 positions agree with TRBD1. Trimming cost V 4 bases and J 5 bases; bases outside gene matches: 13. Germline CDR1 reads SGHRS; CDR2 reads YFSETQ. The CDR3 extends over 17 amino acids. The DNA of the CDR3 is TGCGCCAGCAGCGAGAGGAGACAGGGGGCTCAGAGAGATACGCAGTATTTT. This translates into CASSERRQGAQRDTQYF.

V and J are TRBV7-8 and TRBJ2-7, with D possibly TRBD1 on 6 matching bases. Germline CDR1 and CDR2: SGHVS and FQNEAQ. V lost 3 bases and J 4 bases, leaving 13 bases between the germline ends. This CDR3 is 14 amino acids long. DNA of the CDR3: TGTGCCAGCAGCTTTGGGGTACAGGGTTACGAGCAGTACGTC. Encoded protein: CASSFGVQGYEQYV.

CDR3 region: CASSTGTKGGTDTQYF. CDR3 DNA: TGCGCCAGCAGCACCGGGACAAAAGGAGGCACAGATACGCAGTATTTT. V and J are TRBV5-1 and TRBJ2-3, with a weak D call TRBD1 (6 bases). The V end was cut by 4 bases, the J end by 1 base, with 16 bases between. Germline loops: CDR1 SGHRS, CDR2 YFSETQ. The CDR3 is made up of 16 amino acids.

V usage is TRBV7-2 and J usage is TRBJ1-2, with D possibly TRBD1 on 5 matching bases. The CDR3 spans 16 residues. From germline, CDR1 is SGHTA and CDR2 FQGNSA. V was cut by 4 bases and J by 3 bases, with 18 bases left in between. CDR3 protein: CASSSGWGRDDYGYTF. The DNA for the CDR3 is TGTGCCAGCAGCTCCGGGTGGGGCAGGGATGACTATGGCTACACCTTC.

This chain uses TRBV12-3 or TRBV12-4 with TRBJ2-7, with 8 bases that match TRBD1. The junction had 3 bases not matched to a gene; V was cut back by 3 bases and J by 5 bases. The CDR3 has 13 residues. CDR3 DNA sequence: TGTGCCAGCAGTTTCAGGGGGCAGGACGAGCAGTACGTC. This encodes CASSFRGQDEQYV.